The 27 T cell receptor beta chains in this list originate from one sample, sequenced in a study of blood T cells in healthy people across ages. Alongside a J-beta primer mix, a sample-barcoded 5' primer served in a second PCR lasting 7 to 11 cycles. MiXCR, run by TCRdb on the 5' RACE reads, gives a single entry per CDR3 protein. The table lists roughly 680,000 distinct CDR3 sequences, roughly 20% of them singletons. What was sequenced was blood. The receptor set was obtained from a man aged 70 or older in good health.

This clonotype has a handful of counts. The J gene is TRBJ2-1, the V gene TRBV7-9; no definite D call. The CDR3 totals 16 residues. V lost 0 bases and J lost 0, with 9 bases in between. Germline V gives CDR1 SEHNR, CDR2 FQNEAQ (reference sequence). CDR3 residues: CASSLARALSYNEQFF. CDR3 bases: TGTGCCAGCAGCTTAGCCCGGGCTCTCTCCTACAATGAGCAGTTCTTC.

This clonotype has just a few counts. V is TRBV4-3 and J is TRBJ1-1; D is ambiguous. V lost 0 bases, J lost 4 bases, and 15 bases lay in between. The CDR3 is made up of 16 amino acids. Germline CDR1 and CDR2: LGHNA and YSLEER. CDR3 sequence reads: CASSQDAPGKGTEAFF. The CDR3 nucleotides are TGCGCCAGCAGCCAAGATGCCCCCGGTAAAGGCACTGAAGCTTTCTTT.

This clonotype was counted a few times. This chain uses TRBV12-3 or TRBV12-4 with TRBJ2-7; 13 bases map to TRBD2. There are 15 residues in the CDR3. J lost 6 bases, V lost 6 bases, and 8 bases had no gene match. Here the CDR3 reads CASRSGLAGVGEQYF. The CDR3 bases are TGTGCCAGCAGATCCGGACTAGCGGGAGTGGGCGAGCAGTACTTC.

The CDR3 loop is CASSMTSGRPSDTQYF. CDR3 nucleotide sequence: TGCGCCAGCAGCATGACTAGCGGGAGACCATCAGATACGCAGTATTTT. The chain carries TRBV4-3 and TRBJ2-3, with 12 bases identical to TRBD2. Germline-derived CDR1 and CDR2 are LGHNA and YSLEER. The CDR3 consists of 16 residues. Germline trimming cut 5 bases from V and 4 bases from J; bases unmatched to any gene: 7.

On this clonotype: One end of the junction is discordant with germline, which a read error may explain. The chain carries TRBV12-3 or TRBV12-4 and TRBJ2-1; 8 positions match TRBD1. The DNA end lines up better with TRBJ2-7; the J call may be wrong. This CDR3 is 15 amino acids long. The CDR3 nucleotides are TGTGCCAGCACCAATGGACAGGGCTCCTCCCACGAGCAGTACTTC. This translates into CASTNGQGSSHEQYF.

As to this clonotype: No conserved phenylalanine or tryptophan is present at the end of the CDR3, so a read error is the likely explanation. It is unclear where the CDR3 begins or ends on the DNA, so no DNA is shown, and the CDR3 is as TCRdb lists it. The gene calls are TRBV12-5 and TRBJ2-5; TRBD2 reflects the table's D call only, with no check against the DNA. The germline CDR1 and CDR2 sequences are LGHNT and FRNRAP. The length of the CDR3 is 10 amino acids, counting both ends. CDR3 sequence reads: CASGLGHCGV.

The chain couples TRBV14 to TRBJ2-4; TRBD1 is a possible D gene (7 bases). This CDR3 has 15 residues. Germline assignment: CDR1 SGHDN and CDR2 FVKESK. Trimming took 4 bases from V and 2 from J, leaving 12 bases between them. CDR3 loop: CASSLQGGTKNIQYF. CDR3 in DNA: TGTGCCAGCAGCCTCCAGGGGGGTACCAAAAACATTCAGTACTTC.

The chain links TRBV6-4 to TRBJ2-2, with no clear D. The CDR3 is made up of 14 amino acids. The V gene's germline CDR1 is MRHNA and CDR2 SNTAGT. V was trimmed by 1 base and J by 3 bases, leaving 6 bases between them. CDR3 amino acids: CASSDFGDTGELFF. DNA for the CDR3: TGTGCCAGCAGTGACTTTGGCGACACCGGGGAGCTGTTTTTT.

This clonotype was observed a handful of times. The V and J genes are TRBV10-3 and TRBJ2-7, with 7 bases matching TRBD1. The CDR3 spans 15 residues. CDR1 and CDR2 from the germline V gene are ENHRY and SYGVKD. Trimming at V came to 2 bases and at J to 0 bases, leaving 4 bases not matched to a gene. The DNA of the CDR3 is TGTGCCATCAGTGAGGACAGGGCTAGCTCCTACGAGCAGTACTTC. Translating gives CAISEDRASSYEQYF.

The chain is built from TRBV20-1 and TRBJ2-5, with 7 bases aligning to TRBD1. This CDR3 has 13 amino acids. From germline, CDR1 is DFQATT and CDR2 SNEGSKA (reference sequence). The ends lost 5 bases at V and 0 bases at J; junction bases unmatched: 3. The CDR3 DNA follows: TGCAGTGCTTCGACAGGGTACCAAGAGACCCAGTACTTC. Protein: CSASTGYQETQYF.

A few counts support this clonotype. J is TRBJ2-4 and V is TRBV5-6; no clear D. Germline V lookup: CDR1 SGHDT, CDR2 YYEEEE. The CDR3 contains 17 residues. Deletions cut 0 bases from V and 0 bases from J, with 13 bases between. CDR3 coding DNA: TGTGCCAGCAGCTTGGCCTCTGACACCCTAGCCAAAAACATTCAGTACTTC. Translation gives CASSLASDTLAKNIQYF.

This rearrangement joins TRBV10-3 to TRBJ2-7; 9 bases line up with TRBD2. With 6 bases clipped from V and 1 base from J, the junction kept 7 bases outside the gene matches. Germline CDR1 reads ENHRY; CDR2 reads SYGVKD. The CDR3 is 15 residues long. The CDR3 coding sequence is TGTGCCATCAGCTCGACTAGCGGACCTTCCTACGAGCAGTACTTC. Protein product: CAISSTSGPSYEQYF.

This clonotype was detected ten times or more. The J gene is TRBJ1-4, the V gene TRBV11-2; no firm D call. The germline V gene encodes CDR1 SGHAT and CDR2 FQNNGV. V lost 2 bases, J lost 4 bases, and 8 bases lay in between. The CDR3 contains 14 residues. The CDR3: CASSLRGLNEKLFF. In DNA, the CDR3 is TGTGCCAGCAGCTTACGTGGTCTTAATGAAAAACTGTTTTTT.

There are a few counts of this clonotype. The V call is TRBV7-9, the J call TRBJ2-3; D is uncertain. V gave up 5 bases and J gave up 0 bases, with 12 bases separating them. From germline, CDR1 is SEHNR and CDR2 FQNEAQ (reference sequence). The CDR3 is made up of 15 amino acids. The CDR3 DNA is TGTGCCAGCAGCAGGTCGAGGTCTAGCACAGATACGCAGTATTTT. Protein sequence: CASSRSRSSTDTQYF.

This clonotype was recorded many times. The chain couples TRBV7-2 to TRBJ2-5, with TRBD2 identical over 13 bases. The end of the DNA is better explained by TRBJ2-1, so the J call may be wrong. The CDR3 has 14 residues. Germline CDR1 reads SGHTA; CDR2 reads FQGNSA. The CDR3 sequence is CASSSGLAGTEQFF. The CDR3 DNA reads as TGTGCCAGCAGCTCGGGACTAGCGGGAACTGAGCAGTTCTTC.

The CDR3 reads CASTQGGVGGELFF. DNA for the CDR3: TGTGCCAGCACCCAAGGGGGGGTTGGCGGGGAGCTGTTTTTT. The genes are TRBV7-8 and TRBJ2-2; TRBD2 is a possible D gene (7 bases). Germline V gene sequence: CDR1 SGHVS, CDR2 FQNEAQ. The CDR3 loop spans 14 amino acids. V was clipped by 7 bases and J by 7 bases, with 16 bases between them.

This clonotype came up many times. The genes are TRBV29-1 and TRBJ2-5; D ambiguous. V was cut by 7 bases and J by 4 bases, with 7 bases left in between. The CDR3 runs to 10 residues. Germline lookup yields CDR1 SQVTM and CDR2 ANQGSEA. CDR3 in DNA: TGCAGCGGGAAGGGAGAGACCCAGTACTTC. This codes for CSGKGETQYF.

The V call is TRBV19, the J call TRBJ2-7; D tentatively fits TRBD1 or TRBD2 (5 bases each). The V gene lost 4 bases and the J gene lost 4 bases, with 17 bases spanning the gap. The CDR3 sequence is 15 residues long. Looked up from germline, CDR1 is LNHDA and CDR2 is SQIVND (reference sequence). CDR3 sequence reads: CASSTSGTTSYEQYF. The CDR3 DNA reads TGTGCCAGTAGTACATCCGGGACCACATCATACGAGCAGTACTTC.

This clonotype was counted only a few times. V usage is TRBV6-5 and J usage is TRBJ2-5; TRBD1 agrees at 8 bases. The CDR3 length is 13 residues. The J segment lost 4 bases and the V segment lost 7 bases, leaving 5 bases of the junction unmatched. The germline gives CDR1 MNHEY, CDR2 SVGAGI. The CDR3 DNA is TGTGCCAGCAAGGTGACAGGGGTAGAGACCCAGTACTTC. Amino acids: CASKVTGVETQYF.

This clonotype appeared many times. In DNA, the CDR3 is TGCGCCAGCAGCCAAGACCGGCTGGGGGCCTTTCCTGAAAAACTGTTTTTT. Protein sequence: CASSQDRLGAFPEKLFF. This rearrangement joins TRBV4-1 to TRBJ1-4, with D possibly TRBD1 on 6 matching bases. Germline CDR1 reads MGHRA; CDR2 reads YSYEKL. Trimming took off 0 bases at V and 7 bases at J, with 18 bases between the two ends. The CDR3 consists of 17 residues.

In this sample, this clonotype turned up a few times. This chain links TRBV6-1 with TRBJ1-4, with TRBD1 matching over 8 bases. This CDR3 has 15 amino acids. After removal of 1 base from V and 7 bases from J, the junction contained 5 bases not matched to a gene. CDR1 and CDR2 from the germline V gene are MNHNS and SASEGT. The CDR3 region is CASSEDRGASEKLFF. Here the CDR3 DNA reads TGTGCCAGCAGTGAAGACAGGGGGGCGAGTGAAAAACTGTTTTTT.

This clonotype was seen a few times. One junction end does not reproduce the germline sequence, and a read error may be involved. The CDR3 protein is CASSDQRQGGEKLSF. The DNA for the CDR3 is TGTGCCAGCAGCGACCAGAGACAGGGTGGTGAAAAACTGTCTTTT. The chain combines TRBV9 with TRBJ1-4; 7 nucleotides align to TRBD1. There are 15 residues in the CDR3. CDR1 is SGDLS, CDR2 YYNGEE, per germline.

The CDR3 DNA follows: TGTGCCAGCGCGGGACTAGCAGCTCTGAGCTCCTACGAGCAGTACTTC. Amino acid sequence: CASAGLAALSSYEQYF. The J gene is TRBJ2-7, the V gene TRBV5-5; 9 positions match TRBD2. J lost 0 bases, V lost 7 bases, and 11 bases had no gene match. The V gene's germline CDR1 is SGHKS and CDR2 YYEKEE (reference sequence). This CDR3 is 16 amino acids long.

This clonotype appeared a few times. The CDR3 reads CASSDSSRDNEQFF. In DNA, the CDR3 is TGTGCCAGCAGTGACTCTAGCCGAGACAATGAGCAGTTCTTC. The J gene is TRBJ2-1, the V gene TRBV6-4; D not certain. This CDR3 region has 14 residues. V lost 0 bases and J 5 bases, leaving 8 bases between the germline ends. Germline V gives CDR1 MRHNA, CDR2 SNTAGT.

The count of this clonotype is one. The chain links TRBV28 to TRBJ2-6; perhaps TRBD1 as D (7 bases). Germline CDR1 reads MDHEN; CDR2 reads SYDVKM. This CDR3 contains 16 residues. V was pared by 6 bases and J by 0 bases, with 12 bases between. Here the CDR3 reads CASSAGQFSGANVLTF. CDR3 nucleotide sequence: TGTGCCAGCAGCGCGGGACAGTTCTCTGGGGCCAACGTCCTGACTTTC.

About this clonotype: Since no conserved phenylalanine or tryptophan closes the CDR3, a read error is the likely cause. The genes are TRBV24-1 and TRBJ2-1; D is ambiguous. The better agreement between TRBJ2-5 and the DNA end casts doubt on the J call. CDR1 KGHDR and CDR2 SFDVKD come from the germline V gene. The CDR3 has 16 amino acids. CDR3 region: CATSDPARGGSGTQYL. CDR3 coding DNA: TGTGCCACCAGTGATCCCGCCCGCGGCGGTTCGGGGACCCAGTACCTC.

CDR3 nucleotides: TGTGCCAGCAGCTTAGGGACACGCGTACCCTACGAGCAGTACTTC. Protein: CASSLGTRVPYEQYF. The chain employs TRBV11-2 and TRBJ2-5; D is perhaps TRBD1 (5 bases). The J call is in doubt because the DNA end fits TRBJ2-7 better. This CDR3 is 15 amino acids long. Per germline, CDR1 SGHAT and CDR2 FQNNGV.